This entry describes one TCR beta chain. Its antigen remains undetermined. Base qualities are not at hand, and no much larger clone is one base apart. This specimen comes from a study of T-cell memory formation after mild COVID-19 (dated by TCRdb to the early 2020s). Describing the broader study: TCR sequence clusters from the two donors were largely donor specific. In a couple of donors, T-cell clones that expanded and contracted after mild COVID-19 were tracked by sequencing TCRalpha and TCRbeta repertoires over time. The cohort comprised two young, previously healthy adult volunteers, one female and one male.

On the study overall, not on this receptor specifically: Clones that contracted from day 15 to 85 showed balanced CD4/CD8 phenotypes, whereas a second wave of clones that expanded from day 15 to 37 leaned towards CD4+. Contracting CD4+ clones were located mainly in the CM and EM memory subsets, whereas CD8+ clones were found to be enriched in EMRA. The study included only a couple of mild cases, and larger cohorts that include severe cases with pre-infection samples were judged to be necessary. Some responding clones were detected in pre-infection memory, which suggested that pre-existing cross-reactive memory T cells had joined the SARS-CoV-2 response. Whether the second-wave clones peaking on day 37 were SARS-CoV-2 specific was not confirmed.

V is pared back by 1 base and J by 4 bases, with 13 bases lying between the germline termini. CDR1 SQVTM and CDR2 ANQGSEA were looked up in the germline V gene. The CDR3 has 14 amino acids, counting the end cysteine and phenylalanine. Only the CDR3 region is kept as DNA, spanning 42 bases read in frame from base 1. PBMCs were isolated by Ficoll-Paque density gradient centrifugation. The sequencer listed for this sample is Illumina NovaSeq 6000. Using 5'RACE with constant-segment primers, TCRalpha and TCRbeta cDNA libraries were constructed, with sample barcodes and unique molecular identifiers added in the process. Trizol reagent was used to extract RNA from every sample. Library amplification was performed in two PCR steps, and a second sample barcode and Illumina TruSeq adapters were introduced in the second step. Sequencing of the libraries was done on an Illumina NovaSeq, producing 2 x 150 bp paired-end reads. The study's own analysis went as follows. The reads were demultiplexed and collapsed into UMI-guided consensus sequences using migec v1.2.7. Using mixcr v2.1.11, the UMI consensuses were aligned to TRA and TRB V and J templates and assembled into clonotypes. A clonotype was counted as expanded or contracted only if both edgeR and NoisET called the change significant, with noise models trained on biological replicates. edgeR calls used a false discovery rate-adjusted p below 0.01 and a log2 fold-change threshold of 1. As an exploratory analysis of dynamics, max-normalized trajectories of the 1000 most abundant clonotypes were examined with PCA combined with hierarchical clustering. Separately sequenced CD4+ and CD8+ repertoires were used to assign a CD4 or CD8 phenotype to each responding clone. TCRdb reprocessed the public reads (quality trimming at Q25 with fastp, clone calling with MiXCR) and kept in-frame beta chains. Rows are combined by CDR3 protein, so each entry shows the most common genes and DNA. The V and J calls and clone size are TCRdb's, not the authors'. The table for this sample lists under 200,000 distinct CDR3 sequences; around a third of them were counted only once. About 12% of the sample belongs to the ten largest clones.

The chain couples TRBV29-1 to TRBJ1-1; perhaps TRBD1 is the D gene, with 6 bases matching. The sequence was collected from an adult woman who had mild COVID-19 (a few samples of this study predate the infection). The sample titles of this study are shuffled in the database, so cell type and time point are left out; the donor was told from shared clones. The specimen was PBMCs or a T cell subset sorted from them (not recorded which). The DNA sequence follows: TGCAGCGTTGAAGGACCTCTCAGGGGCACTGAAGCTTTCTTT. Protein translation: CSVEGPLRGTEAFF.